A selection of T cell receptor beta chains follows, all from one sample in a study. TCRdb re-derived calls from the 5' RACE reads in MiXCR, one entry per CDR3 protein. This sample has about 41,000 distinct CDR3 sequences, with 25% to 35% found just once. The specimen was memory CD4+ T cells sorted from a lymph node. The receptor set was obtained from a female donor with breast cancer. Each CDR3 is given with its conserved first and last residue. Each record gives: D gene, CDR3 length, clone size, J gene, V gene, CDR3 DNA, CDR3 protein. The D gene is left open where the match is weak. Clone size is shown for a subset of rows, as once, few, many or a class of expanded clone.

>NA|11|few|TRBJ2-3|TRBV29-1
TGCAGCGTTGAAGATCCAGGGTCGCAGTATTTT
CSVEDPGSQYF
>NA|18|NA|TRBJ2-2|TRBV4-2
TGTGCCAGCAGCCAGAGGGGGGGCGAGTGGGAAAACACCGGGGAGCTGTTTTTT
CASSQRGGEWENTGELFF
>TRBD2|14|few|TRBJ2-1|TRBV6-2/TRBV6-3
TGTGCCAGCCTCAGACTAGCGCTAAGCAATGAGCAGTTCTTC
CASLRLALSNEQFF
>NA|15|few|TRBJ1-6|TRBV4-2
TGTGCCAGCAGCCAAGAGTGGGAGGGAAATTCACCCCTCCACTTT
CASSQEWEGNSPLHF
>NA|14|NA|TRBJ2-1|TRBV5-1
TGCGCCAGCAGCCGACAGTGGTCCTACAATGAGCAGTTCTTC
CASSRQWSYNEQFF
>NA|17|NA|TRBJ1-6|TRBV6-1
TGTGCCAGCAGTTCCGGGACCGAGCTAGATTATAATTCACCCCTCCACTTT
CASSSGTELDYNSPLHF
>TRBD2|17|few|TRBJ2-3|TRBV11-2
TGTGCCAGCAGCTTAGCTGGGCGGGGGGCGGATACAGATACGCAGTATTTT
CASSLAGRGADTDTQYF
>NA|13|few|TRBJ1-1|TRBV5-1
TGCGCCAGCAGCTTGACTCAGGGGCCTGAAGCTTTCTTT
CASSLTQGPEAFF
>NA|12|few|TRBJ1-3|TRBV6-1
TGTGCCAGCATGGTCGGGAGGGACACCATATATTTT
CASMVGRDTIYF
>NA|12|NA|TRBJ1-1|TRBV10-3
TGTGCCACACAGGGTGGGAACACTGAAGCTTTCTTT
CATQGGNTEAFF
>NA|15|few|TRBJ2-7|TRBV20-1
TGCAGTACTAGAGATGCCGGGACCCTCTACGGCGAGCAGTACTTC
CSTRDAGTLYGEQYF
>NA|14|NA|TRBJ2-7|TRBV3-1
TGTGCCAGCAGCCGGAGACAAATCTCCTACGAGCAGTACTTC
CASSRRQISYEQYF
>TRBD2|13|few|TRBJ2-1|TRBV7-3
TGTGCCAGCAGCTCAGGACTAGCGCATGAGCAGTTCTTC
CASSSGLAHEQFF
>NA|12|many|TRBJ1-5|TRBV6-2/TRBV6-3
TGTGCCAGCAGTTACACACAACGGCCCCAGCATTTT
CASSYTQRPQHF
>NA|11|NA|TRBJ1-1|TRBV6-1
TGTGCCAGCAGTGAAACAGGGAGGGCTTTCTTT
CASSETGRAFF
>TRBD1|18|NA|TRBJ1-6|TRBV27
TGTGCCAGCAGTTTAGACCCGGGACAGGGCTCCTATAATTCACCCCTCCACTTT
CASSLDPGQGSYNSPLHF
>NA|13|NA|TRBJ1-2|TRBV20-1
TGCAGTGCTAGTGACCCGGGAAGCTATGGCTACACCTTC
CSASDPGSYGYTF
>NA|13|NA|TRBJ2-3|TRBV7-3
TGTGCCAGCAGCGGGGGGGGGCCAGATACGCAGTATTTT
CASSGGGPDTQYF
>NA|14|NA|TRBJ2-7|TRBV7-9
TGTGCCAGCAGCTTAGGGGGGGCCCAGGAAGAGCAGTACTTC
CASSLGGAQEEQYF
>NA|14|NA|TRBJ1-2|TRBV10-3
TGTGCCATCAGACCGGGACCGAGTAACTATGGCTACACCTTC
CAIRPGPSNYGYTF
>NA|15|NA|TRBJ2-5|TRBV4-1
TGCGCCAGCAGCCAAGTAGGGTTAAACCAAGAGACCCAGTACTTC
CASSQVGLNQETQYF
>NA|14|NA|TRBJ2-5|TRBV20-1
TGCAGTGCTTCCATTCCGGGACACCTCGAGACCCAGTACTTC
CSASIPGHLETQYF
>TRBD1|15|few|TRBJ1-2|TRBV5-1
TGCGCCAGCAGCGGGGGGGACAGACTGAACTATGGCTACACCTTC
CASSGGDRLNYGYTF
>TRBD1|16|few|TRBJ1-6|TRBV20-1
TGCAGTGCTAGAGGGATCACAGGGGGGTTCGATTCACCCCTCCACTTT
CSARGITGGFDSPLHF
>TRBD1|13|few|TRBJ2-7|TRBV27
TGTGCCAGCGGCAGGGGACAGGAGTACGAGCAGTACTTC
CASGRGQEYEQYF
>TRBD1|14|many|TRBJ2-5|TRBV7-7
TGTGCCAGCAGCAATACAGGGGGCGAAGAGACCCAGTACTTC
CASSNTGGEETQYF
>NA|17|many|TRBJ1-6|TRBV6-5
TGTGCCAGCAGTTACTCGAGAGGGCGCCGACCAGATTCACCCCTCCACTTT
CASSYSRGRRPDSPLHF
>TRBD1|13|NA|TRBJ2-7|TRBV6-2/TRBV6-3
TGTGCCAGCACCGGGACAGCCTCCTACGAGCAGTACTTC
CASTGTASYEQYF
>NA|16|few|TRBJ1-5|TRBV2
TGTGCCAGCAGTGAGAGAGACAGGAATAGCAATCGGCCCCAGCATTTT
CASSERDRNSNRPQHF
>TRBD1|13|NA|TRBJ2-7|TRBV7-9
TGTGCCAGCAGCTTAGTAGAGGGGACAGGGACCCACTTC
CASSLVEGTGTHF
>NA|15|many|TRBJ2-1|TRBV7-2
TGTGCCAGCAGCACCTACCAAAGCTCCTACAATGAGCAGTTCTTC
CASSTYQSSYNEQFF
>NA|17|NA|TRBJ1-5|TRBV28
TGTGCCAGCAGTTTAATTGGTCGCGGGGTTGGCAATCAGCCCCAGCATTTT
CASSLIGRGVGNQPQHF
>TRBD2|13|few|TRBJ2-7|TRBV2
TGTGCCAGCAAAGCTAGCGGGAGATCCGAGCAGTACTTC
CASKASGRSEQYF
>NA|15|NA|TRBJ1-5|TRBV6-5
TGTGCCAGCAGTGCATCCAGGGGATTCAATCAGCCCCAGCATTTT
CASSASRGFNQPQHF
>NA|15|NA|TRBJ2-2|TRBV5-1
TGCGCCAGCAGCGATGCTACAGCACCTACCGGGGAGCTGTTTTTT
CASSDATAPTGELFF
>NA|15|few|TRBJ2-3|TRBV27
TGTGCCAGCAGTTCCCAACCCCAGGGCGGAGATACGCAGTATTTT
CASSSQPQGGDTQYF
>NA|12|few|TRBJ2-7|TRBV29-1
TGCAGCGTTGGCGGGGACGGCTACGAGCAGTACTTC
CSVGGDGYEQYF
>NA|15|medium-sized|TRBJ2-5|TRBV7-9
TGTGCCAGCAGCCGACGTACGGGTTACCAAGAGACCCAGTACTTC
CASSRRTGYQETQYF
>NA|10|NA|TRBJ2-1|TRBV20-1
TGCAGTGCCATAGACAATGAGCAGTTCTTC
CSAIDNEQFF
>NA|13|few|TRBJ1-1|TRBV29-1
TGCAGCGTTGAGACTACAAGGGACACTGAAGCCTTCTTT
CSVETTRDTEAFF
>TRBD1|15|NA|TRBJ1-2|TRBV25-1
TGTGCCAGCAGTGGAGCGGACAGGGGTGACTATGGCTACACCTTC
CASSGADRGDYGYTF
>TRBD2|15|many|TRBJ2-1|TRBV29-1
TGCAGCGTCGAGAGTCGGACTAGCACCTACAATGAGCAGTTCTTC
CSVESRTSTYNEQFF
>TRBD1|17|NA|TRBJ1-5|TRBV4-1
TGCGCCAGCAGCCAAGAGTTGTGGAACAGGGGGAATCAGCCCCAGCATTTT
CASSQELWNRGNQPQHF
>NA|11|NA|TRBJ2-1|TRBV2
TGTGCCAGCAGTGGATACAATGAGCAGTTCTTC
CASSGYNEQFF
>NA|14|NA|TRBJ2-7|TRBV12-3/TRBV12-4
TGTGCCAGCAGTTTCTTGGCTTTCGGTGGCGAGCAGTACTTC
CASSFLAFGGEQYF